This TCR beta chain was recorded in a study of blood T cells in healthy people across ages. This clonotype was recorded a few times. The CDR3 loop spans 14 amino acids. V was clipped by 3 bases and J by 4 bases, with 13 bases between them. Germline lookup yields CDR1 MDHEN and CDR2 SYDVKM. Then a second PCR, running about 6 to 12 cycles, was carried out with a sample-barcoded 5' primer and a J-beta primer mix. TCRdb re-called the 5' RACE reads through MiXCR, storing one row per CDR3 protein. The sample yields about 1.6 million distinct CDR3 sequences, about 31% seen once. The sequencing input was blood. The origin of this receptor is a woman aged 25 to 45 in good health. The gene calls are TRBV28 and TRBJ2-7; a possible D gene is TRBD1 (5 bases). The CDR3 region is CASSFWQGGYEQYF. In nucleotides, the CDR3 is TGTGCCAGCAGTTTTTGGCAGGGTGGGTACGAGCAGTACTTC. The entire variable domain, with the rest obtained from reference TRBV28 and TRBJ2-7, is as follows: DVKVTQSSRYLVKRTGEKVFLECVQDMDHENMFWYRQDPGLGLRLIYFSYDVKMKEKGDIPEGYSVSREKKERFSLILESASTNQTSMYLCASSFWQGGYEQYFGPGTRLTVT.